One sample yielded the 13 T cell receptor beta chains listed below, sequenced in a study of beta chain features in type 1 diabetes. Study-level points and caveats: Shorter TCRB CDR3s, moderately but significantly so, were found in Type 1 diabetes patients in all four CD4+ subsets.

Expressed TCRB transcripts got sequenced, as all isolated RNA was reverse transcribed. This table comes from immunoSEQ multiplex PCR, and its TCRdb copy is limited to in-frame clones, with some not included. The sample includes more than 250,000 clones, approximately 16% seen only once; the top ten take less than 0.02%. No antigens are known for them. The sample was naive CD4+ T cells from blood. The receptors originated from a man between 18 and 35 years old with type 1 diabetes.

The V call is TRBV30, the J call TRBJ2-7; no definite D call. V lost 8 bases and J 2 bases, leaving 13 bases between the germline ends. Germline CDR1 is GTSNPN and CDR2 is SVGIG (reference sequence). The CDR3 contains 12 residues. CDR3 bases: TGTGCCCTCGGAGATGGCCCCTACGAGCAGTACTTC. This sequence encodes CALGDGPYEQYF.

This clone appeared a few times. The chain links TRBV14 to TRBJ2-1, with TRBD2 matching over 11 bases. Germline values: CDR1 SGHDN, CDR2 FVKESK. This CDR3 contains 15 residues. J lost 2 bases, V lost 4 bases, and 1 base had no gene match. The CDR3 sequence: CASSRLAGPYNEQFF. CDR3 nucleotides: TGTGCCAGCAGCCGACTAGCGGGACCCTACAATGAGCAGTTCTTC.

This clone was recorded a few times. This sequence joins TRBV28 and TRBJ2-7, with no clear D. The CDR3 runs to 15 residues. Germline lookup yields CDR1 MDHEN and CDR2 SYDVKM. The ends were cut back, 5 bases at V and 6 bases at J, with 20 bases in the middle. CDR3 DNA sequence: TGTGCCAGCAGTCCCGCCACGCTCCCTAGACCCGAGCAGTACTTC. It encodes CASSPATLPRPEQYF.

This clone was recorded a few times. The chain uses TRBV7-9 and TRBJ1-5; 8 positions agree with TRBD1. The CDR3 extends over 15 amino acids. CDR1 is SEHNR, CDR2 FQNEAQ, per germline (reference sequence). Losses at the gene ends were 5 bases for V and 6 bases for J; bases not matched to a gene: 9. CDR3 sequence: CASSDGQGFGQPQHF. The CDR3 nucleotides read TGTGCCAGCAGCGACGGACAGGGCTTCGGTCAGCCCCAGCATTTT. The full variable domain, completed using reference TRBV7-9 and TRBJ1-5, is DTGVSQNPRHKITKRGQNVTFRCDPISEHNRLYWYRQTLGQGPEFLTYFQNEAQLEKSRLLSDRFSAERPKGSFSTLEIQRTEQGDSAMYLCASSDGQGFGQPQHFGDGTRLSIL.

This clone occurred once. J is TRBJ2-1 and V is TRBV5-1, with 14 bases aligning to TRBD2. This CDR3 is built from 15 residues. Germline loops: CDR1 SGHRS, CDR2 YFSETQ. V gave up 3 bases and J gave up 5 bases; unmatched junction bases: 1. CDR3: CASSSGLAGDNEQFF. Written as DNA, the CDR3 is TGCGCCAGCAGCTCGGGACTAGCGGGAGACAATGAGCAGTTCTTC.

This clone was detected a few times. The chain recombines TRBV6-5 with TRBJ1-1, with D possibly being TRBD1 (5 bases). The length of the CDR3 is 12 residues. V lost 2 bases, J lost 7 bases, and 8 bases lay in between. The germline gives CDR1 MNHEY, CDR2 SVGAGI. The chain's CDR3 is CASSYVDSEAFF. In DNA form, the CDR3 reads TGTGCCAGCAGTTACGTTGACAGTGAAGCTTTCTTT.

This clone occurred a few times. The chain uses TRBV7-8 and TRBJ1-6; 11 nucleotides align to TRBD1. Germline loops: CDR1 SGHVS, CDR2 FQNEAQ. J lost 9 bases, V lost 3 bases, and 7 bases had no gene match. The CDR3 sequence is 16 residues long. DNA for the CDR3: TGTGCCAGCAGCTTGGACAGGGGGCTGGGTCTTTCACCCCTCCACTTT. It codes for CASSLDRGLGLSPLHF.

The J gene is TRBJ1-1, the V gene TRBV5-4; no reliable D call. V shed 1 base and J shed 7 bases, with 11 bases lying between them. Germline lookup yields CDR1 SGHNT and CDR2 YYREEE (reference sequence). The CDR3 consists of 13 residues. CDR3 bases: TGTGCCAGCAGCTTGCTAACGTACCATGAAGCTTTCTTT. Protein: CASSLLTYHEAFF. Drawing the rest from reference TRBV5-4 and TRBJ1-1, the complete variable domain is ETGVTQSPTHLIKTRGQQVTLRCSSQSGHNTVSWYQQALGQGPQFIFQYYREEENGRGNFPPRFSGLQFPNYSSELNVNALELDDSALYLCASSLLTYHEAFFGQGTRLTVV.

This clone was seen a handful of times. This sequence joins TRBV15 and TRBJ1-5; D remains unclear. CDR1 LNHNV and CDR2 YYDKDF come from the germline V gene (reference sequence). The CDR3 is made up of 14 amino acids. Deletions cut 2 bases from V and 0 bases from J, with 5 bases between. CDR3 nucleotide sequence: TGTGCCACCAGCAGAAGAGATAGCAATCAGCCCCAGCATTTT. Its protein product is CATSRRDSNQPQHF.

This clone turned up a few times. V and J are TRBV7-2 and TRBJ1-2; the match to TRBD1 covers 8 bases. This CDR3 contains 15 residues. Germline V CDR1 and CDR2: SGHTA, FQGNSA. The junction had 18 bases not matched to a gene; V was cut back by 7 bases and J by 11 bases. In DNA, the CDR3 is TGTGCCAGCATCAAGGGAGGGGACAGGCTTCCGCGGTACACCTTC. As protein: CASIKGGDRLPRYTF.

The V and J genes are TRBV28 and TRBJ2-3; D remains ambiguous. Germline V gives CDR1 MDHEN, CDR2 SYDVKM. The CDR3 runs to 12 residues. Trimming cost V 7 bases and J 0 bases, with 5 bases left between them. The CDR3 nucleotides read TGTGCCAGCAAGACTAGCACAGATACGCAGTATTTT. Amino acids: CASKTSTDTQYF.

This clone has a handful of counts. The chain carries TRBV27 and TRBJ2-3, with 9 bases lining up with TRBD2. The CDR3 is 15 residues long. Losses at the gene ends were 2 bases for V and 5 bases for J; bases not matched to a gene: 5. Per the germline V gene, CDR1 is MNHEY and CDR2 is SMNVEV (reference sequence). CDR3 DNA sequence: TGTGCCAGCAGTTTAGGGCTAGCGGGACTAGATACGCAGTATTTT. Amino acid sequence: CASSLGLAGLDTQYF.

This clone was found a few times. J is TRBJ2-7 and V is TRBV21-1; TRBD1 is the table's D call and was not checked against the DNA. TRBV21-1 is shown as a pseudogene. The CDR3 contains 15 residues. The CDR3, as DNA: TGTGCCAGCAGCAAACTTCCAGGGGATACCTACGAGCAGTACTTC. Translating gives CASSKLPGDTYEQYF.